This TCR beta chain is from a study of breast tumors, draining lymph nodes, adjacent tissues. Study observations and caveats: Tumors had less TCR diversity than lymph nodes, more than nontumor tissue. Data fit most tumor T cells coming from lymph node, expanding in tumor. Data only fit, rather than demonstrated, lymph node origin of most tumor T cells.

Ten or more counts support this clonotype. What it binds is not known. The lymph nodes were axillary draining lymph nodes from breast cancer patients. The ends were cut back, 1 base at V and 6 bases at J, with 8 bases in the middle. This CDR3 has 13 residues. Germline lookup yields CDR1 SGHVS and CDR2 FNYEAQ. TCRdb used MiXCR to reprocess the multiplex PCR reads, holding one entry per CDR3 protein. Among approximately 100,000 distinct CDR3 sequences listed, around 20% were seen once. Sequenced: axillary lymph node tissue. The clonotype originates from a female donor with breast cancer. Some clones in this sample may be carry-over from other donors' samples. The chain joins TRBV7-6 to TRBJ2-3; unclear D gene. The CDR3 loop reads CASSLDVLDTQYF. The CDR3 DNA sequence: TGTGCCAGCAGCTTAGATGTGTTGGATACGCAGTATTTT.